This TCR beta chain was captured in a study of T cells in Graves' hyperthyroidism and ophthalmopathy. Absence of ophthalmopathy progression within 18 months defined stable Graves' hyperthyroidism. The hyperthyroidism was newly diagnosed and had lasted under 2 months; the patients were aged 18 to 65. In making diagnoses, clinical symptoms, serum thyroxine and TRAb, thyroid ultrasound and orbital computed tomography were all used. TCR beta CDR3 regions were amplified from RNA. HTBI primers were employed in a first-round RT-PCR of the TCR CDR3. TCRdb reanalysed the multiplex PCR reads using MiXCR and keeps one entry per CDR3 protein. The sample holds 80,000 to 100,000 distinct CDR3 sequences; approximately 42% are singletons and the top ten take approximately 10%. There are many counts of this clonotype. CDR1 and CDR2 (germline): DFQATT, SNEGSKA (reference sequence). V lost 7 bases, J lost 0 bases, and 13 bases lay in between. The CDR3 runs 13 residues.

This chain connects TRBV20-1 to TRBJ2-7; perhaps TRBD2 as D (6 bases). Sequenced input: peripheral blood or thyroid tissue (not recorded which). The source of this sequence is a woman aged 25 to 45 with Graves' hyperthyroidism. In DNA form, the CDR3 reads TGCAGTGGTCCTGCGGGGAACTCCTACGAGCAGTACTTC. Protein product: CSGPAGNSYEQYF.